These T cell receptor beta chains were read from a single sample in a study of cytomegalovirus exposure and HLA in healthy donors. Produced via immunoSEQ multiplex PCR; TCRdb's table is partial and in-frame only. This table has roughly 200,000 clones, approximately 85% appearing once. Sequenced material: PBMCs. All receptors derive from a woman aged 45-65 years in good health and CMV-seronegative. Both conserved end residues are trimmed from each CDR3. The order of the fields is J gene, V gene, D gene, CDR3 protein. A D gene is named only where the DNA matches it firmly.

TRBJ1-2 TRBV25-1 TRBD1 ASSEAVGQGAGGYT
TRBJ1-1 TRBV27 NA ASSNGGGFTEAF
TRBJ2-3 TRBV18 NA ASSPYPGLDPAGQY
TRBJ2-4 TRBV19 TRBD1 ASSATRTGLNIQY
TRBJ1-2 TRBV6-6 NA ASSYSWGRGGYT
TRBJ2-5 TRBV28 TRBD2 ASSLAAEETQY
TRBJ1-4 TRBV10-3 NA AISESGQLWEKLF
TRBJ2-1 TRBV27 NA ASSRLTSYNEQF
TRBJ2-2 TRBV5-1 TRBD1 ASQTGGAGTGELF
TRBJ2-5 TRBV2 NA ASSGGLHGTQY
TRBJ1-5 TRBV30 TRBD1 AWSGQGFQPQH
TRBJ2-1 TRBV7-6 TRBD2 ASSLRGGEYNEQF
TRBJ2-3 TRBV27 TRBD2 ASSFTSGSRADTQY
TRBJ2-3 TRBV29-1 NA SAERESPASTDTQY
TRBJ2-1 TRBV11-3 NA ASSAYRENEQF